The 24 T cell receptor beta chains below come from one sample, sequenced in a study of T cells in Graves' hyperthyroidism and ophthalmopathy. TCR beta CDR3 regions were amplified from RNA transcripts. A first-round RT-PCR of the TCR CDR3 used the HTBI primer set. Each CDR3 protein is one row after TCRdb ran MiXCR on the multiplex PCR reads. The sample includes around 350,000 distinct CDR3 sequences, about 14% seen only once; the top ten take around 19%. The material sequenced was blood. The receptors shown here come from a woman in her 30s with Graves' ophthalmopathy.

This clonotype was observed at least ten times. The chain recombines TRBV20-1 with TRBJ2-7; D is possibly TRBD1 (5 bases). Trimming removed 5 bases from V and 3 bases from J, with 8 bases in between. CDR3 size: 11 residues. Germline V CDR1 and CDR2: DFQATT, SNEGSKA (reference sequence). The chain's CDR3 is CSALDSYEQYF. Written as DNA, the CDR3 is TGCAGTGCTCTCGACAGCTACGAGCAGTACTTC.

V usage is TRBV19 and J usage is TRBJ1-6, with a weak D call TRBD1 (6 bases). V lost 7 bases, J lost 5 bases, and 12 bases lay in between. The germline V gene encodes CDR1 LNHDA and CDR2 SQIVND (reference sequence). CDR3 length: 14 amino acids. CDR3 amino acids: CASKDSRNNSPLHF. The CDR3 DNA follows: TGTGCCAGTAAGGACAGCAGAAATAATTCACCCCTCCACTTT.

This clonotype was counted many times. The rearrangement uses TRBV15 and TRBJ2-5, with D perhaps matching TRBD1 (5 bases). CDR1 LNHNV and CDR2 YYDKDF come from the germline V gene (reference sequence). The V gene lost 0 bases and the J gene lost 5 bases, with 16 bases spanning the gap. This CDR3 contains 16 residues. The CDR3 protein is CATSRDTGWVGETQYF. The CDR3 coding sequence is TGTGCCACCAGCAGAGATACAGGTTGGGTGGGTGAGACCCAGTACTTC.

This clonotype was seen repeatedly, ten times or more. V usage is TRBV28 and J usage is TRBJ2-5; 9 nucleotides match TRBD1. This CDR3 is built from 15 residues. Per the germline V gene, CDR1 is MDHEN and CDR2 is SYDVKM. Germline trimming cut 5 bases from V and 2 bases from J; bases unmatched to any gene: 6. In DNA, the CDR3 is TGTGCCAGCAGTCTCTGGACAGGGGATCAAGAGACCCAGTACTTC. The encoded protein is CASSLWTGDQETQYF.

This clonotype showed up many times. The J gene is TRBJ1-2, the V gene TRBV6-1; D remains ambiguous. Germline V gene sequence: CDR1 MNHNS, CDR2 SASEGT. The CDR3 runs to 19 residues. Deletions cut 3 bases from V and 2 bases from J, with 25 bases between. This CDR3 is CASSDFITGRITTNYGYTF. Written as DNA, the CDR3 is TGTGCCAGCAGTGATTTTATTACGGGCCGGATTACCACGAACTATGGCTACACCTTC.

CDR3 amino acids: CSARDPGAGGPENTEAFF. Written as DNA, the CDR3 is TGCAGTGCTAGAGACCCCGGGGCGGGGGGGCCGGAGAACACTGAAGCTTTCTTT. This chain links TRBV20-1 with TRBJ1-1; D may be TRBD1 (6 bases). The CDR3 length is 18 residues. Germline V gene lookup returns CDR1 DFQATT and CDR2 SNEGSKA (reference sequence). V was cut by 0 bases and J by 1 base, with 21 bases left in between.

This clonotype has a count of ten or more. The V call is TRBV4-1, the J call TRBJ2-1; TRBD2 matches 8 bases. The germline CDR1 and CDR2 sequences are MGHRA and YSYEKL. The CDR3 runs to 14 residues. With 5 bases clipped from V and 7 bases from J, the junction kept 7 bases outside the gene matches. The CDR3 nucleotides are TGCGCCAGCAGCGAGGCGGGGGGATGGAATGAGCAGTTCTTC. Encoded protein: CASSEAGGWNEQFF.

This clonotype was seen many times. The chain links TRBV12-3 or TRBV12-4 to TRBJ1-4; possible D gene TRBD1, 5 bases. The CDR3 runs to 17 residues. The V end lost 2 bases, the J end lost 5 bases, and 18 bases lay between the germline ends. The CDR3 protein is CASSLFRSSGANEKLFF. DNA for the CDR3: TGTGCCAGCAGTTTATTCAGGTCGAGTGGGGCAAATGAAAAACTGTTTTTT.

In its sample, this clonotype was seen many times. The chain employs TRBV6-5 and TRBJ1-4; TRBD1 might be the D (5 bases). The germline CDR1 and CDR2 sequences are MNHEY and SVGAGI. The CDR3 totals 14 residues. V dropped 2 bases and J dropped 6 bases, with 10 bases sitting between them. The CDR3 nucleotides are TGTGCCAGCAGTTACACGGACACCTATGAAAAACTGTTTTTT. Protein product: CASSYTDTYEKLFF.

V usage is TRBV5-1 and J usage is TRBJ2-7; D tentatively fits TRBD1 or TRBD2 (5 bases each). Trimming removed 4 bases from V and 0 bases from J, with 14 bases in between. This CDR3 has 15 residues. Looked up from germline, CDR1 is SGHRS and CDR2 is YFSETQ. The CDR3 sequence: CASSTGDRVSYEQYF. As DNA, the CDR3 is TGCGCCAGCAGCACCGGGGACCGGGTCTCCTACGAGCAGTACTTC. The full variable domain, with the rest looked up from reference TRBV5-1 and TRBJ2-7, is KAGVTQTPRYLIKTRGQQVTLSCSPISGHRSVSWYQQTPGQGLQFLFEYFSETQRNKGNFPGRFSGRQFSNSRSEMNVSTLELGDSALYLCASSTGDRVSYEQYFGPGTRLTVT.

This clonotype was seen at least ten times. V and J are TRBV7-2 and TRBJ1-2, with a possible D match to TRBD1 (5 bases). This CDR3 contains 14 residues. The germline V gene encodes CDR1 SGHTA and CDR2 FQGNSA. V was clipped by 5 bases and J by 2 bases, with 12 bases between them. CDR3 region: CASSPDRMNYGYTF. The DNA for the CDR3 is TGTGCCAGCAGCCCCGACAGAATGAACTATGGCTACACCTTC.

This chain links TRBV16 with TRBJ1-4; weak D call: TRBD1 (5 bases). The CDR3 is made up of 13 amino acids. Trimming removed 2 bases from V and 6 bases from J, with 7 bases in between. Germline-derived CDR1 and CDR2 are KGHSY and FQNENV. CDR3 region: CASSQRGYEKLFF. Here the CDR3 DNA reads TGTGCCAGCAGCCAAAGGGGTTATGAAAAACTGTTTTTT.

V gene TRBV2 combines with J gene TRBJ2-2; possible D gene TRBD2, 6 bases. CDR1 SNHLY and CDR2 FYNNEI come from the germline V gene. V was cut by 0 bases and J by 5 bases, with 13 bases left in between. The CDR3 consists of 16 residues. In nucleotides, the CDR3 is TGTGCCAGCAGTGAAGCGCGGGGAGCCGGGACCGGGGAGCTGTTTTTT. Its protein product is CASSEARGAGTGELFF.

In this sample, this clonotype turned up many times. A junction end diverges from the germline sequence, so it may reflect a read error. The chain links TRBV7-7 to TRBJ1-4; tentatively, D is TRBD1 (6 bases). Germline loops: CDR1 SSHAT, CDR2 FNYEAQ (reference sequence). The CDR3 is 14 residues long. CDR3 nucleotides: TGTGCTAGCAGCCCGGGACACGGGAATGAAAAACTGTTTTTT. Translated, it gives CASSPGHGNEKLFF.

This clonotype was seen only a few times. With a much larger clone just one base away, this may be a read error. This chain joins TRBV28 and TRBJ1-5, with D tentatively TRBD1 (5 bases). Germline CDR1 is MDHEN and CDR2 is SYDVKM. The ends were cut back, 4 bases at V and 6 bases at J, with 13 bases in the middle. CDR3 size: 14 residues. CDR3 in amino acids: CASSSSGRFQPQHF. DNA for the CDR3: TGTGCCAGCAGTTCTTCAGGGAGATTTCAGCCCCAGCATTTT.

This clonotype was found many times. The chain recombines TRBV7-9 with TRBJ2-2; 8 nucleotides agree with TRBD2. The ends lost 4 bases at V and 1 base at J; junction bases unmatched: 5. Per germline, CDR1 SEHNR and CDR2 FQNEAQ (reference sequence). This CDR3 has 16 amino acids. CDR3 in DNA: TGTGCCAGCAGCTCACTTAGCGGGGAGAACACCGGGGAGCTGTTTTTT. Its protein is CASSSLSGENTGELFF.

This clonotype was recorded at least ten times. The V and J genes are TRBV2 and TRBJ2-3, with no clear D. V lost 7 bases, J lost 0 bases, and 14 bases lay in between. Germline V gene lookup returns CDR1 SNHLY and CDR2 FYNNEI. The CDR3 runs to 15 residues. CDR3 amino acids: CASTDPAISTDTQYF. The CDR3 DNA reads TGTGCCAGCACTGACCCAGCAATCAGCACAGATACGCAGTATTTT.

This clonotype was seen ten or more times. The gene calls are TRBV6-1 and TRBJ1-2, with 8 bases matching TRBD1. This CDR3 has 14 residues. V lost 6 bases, J lost 7 bases, and 10 bases stayed unmatched. The germline V gene has CDR1 MNHNS and CDR2 SASEGT. The CDR3 DNA reads as TGTGCCAGCAGAACTGACAGGGGTGGAGGTGGCTACACCTTC. It specifies CASRTDRGGGGYTF.

The chain links TRBV6-5 to TRBJ1-1, with D possibly being TRBD1 (5 bases). Trimming shortened V by 1 base and J by 4 bases, and 16 bases separated the two germline ends. The V gene's germline CDR1 is MNHEY and CDR2 SVGAGI. This CDR3 has 16 residues. The DNA of the CDR3 is TGTGCCAGCAGTTACTTGTCTGGGGGTGGAATCACTGAAGCTTTCTTT. It is translated as CASSYLSGGGITEAFF.

This chain links TRBV20-1 with TRBJ1-6, with 8 bases that match TRBD1. Germline loops: CDR1 DFQATT, CDR2 SNEGSKA (reference sequence). V shed 5 bases and J 5 bases; nucleotides not matched to a gene: 5. This CDR3 is 14 amino acids long. This CDR3 is CSAYRTGNNSPLHF. CDR3 in DNA: TGCAGTGCTTACCGGACAGGGAATAATTCACCCCTCCACTTT.

As to this clonotype: A much more abundant neighbour one base away suggests this may be a read error. V gene TRBV5-1 combines with J gene TRBJ2-5; 9 nucleotides align to TRBD1. The CDR3 is 16 amino acids. Germline lookup yields CDR1 SGHRS and CDR2 YFSETQ. The CDR3 reads CASSVTGGMAPETQHF. For the CDR3, the DNA is TGCGCCAGCAGCGTTACAGGGGGCATGGCACCGGAGACCCAGCACTTC.

This clonotype was recorded many times. An end of the junction does not agree with germline; a read error may underlie this. V is TRBV6-6 and J is TRBJ1-1, with D tentatively TRBD1 (5 bases). Per the germline V gene, CDR1 is MNHNY and CDR2 is SVGAGI (reference sequence). The CDR3 extends over 16 amino acids. Here the CDR3 reads CASSYSARAWNTEAFF. The CDR3, as DNA: TGTGCCAGCAGCTACTCGGCCAGGGCCTGGAACACTGAAGCTTTCTTT.

This clonotype has only a few counts. This chain joins TRBV11-2 and TRBJ1-2; 7 bases align to TRBD1. The CDR3 runs to 15 residues. Trimming removed 5 bases from V and 0 bases from J; junction bases left unmatched: 6. The germline V gene encodes CDR1 SGHAT and CDR2 FQNNGV. CDR3: CASSLGDSPNYGYTF. The CDR3 bases are TGTGCCAGCAGCCTAGGGGACAGCCCTAACTATGGCTACACCTTC.

This clonotype has a count of ten or more. The chain has TRBV2 and TRBJ2-3, with 9 bases identical to TRBD2. The CDR3 covers 15 residues. In germline, CDR1 is SNHLY, CDR2 FYNNEI. Trimming removed 5 bases from V and 0 bases from J; junction bases left unmatched: 3. The CDR3, as DNA: TGTGCCAGCAGTTTCCTAGCGGGGAGCACAGATACGCAGTATTTT. Its protein is CASSFLAGSTDTQYF.